The entry that follows covers one TCR beta chain sequence. Its antigen is undetermined. The data were obtained in a study of graft-versus-host responses after intestinal transplantation. Study-wide findings and caveats: Individuals carrying graft-donor T cell macrochimerism showed high graft-versus-host to host-versus-graft clonal ratios in allografts. Present in recipient marrow, GvH clones included some that appeared first in ileum or blood.

The CDR3 is made up of 16 amino acids. Germline trimming cut 3 bases from V and 3 bases from J; bases unmatched to any gene: 11. The V gene's germline CDR1 is MGHRA and CDR2 YSYEKL. Method: immunoSEQ multiplex PCR; TCRdb's copy keeps in-frame clones and lacks some. The repertoire holds 80,000 to 100,000 clones, with 70% to 90% as singletons. The rearrangement joins TRBV4-1 to TRBJ2-7, with TRBD2 matching over 7 bases. Specimen: unstimulated CD4+ T cells sorted from spleen or lymph node cells, collected before intestinal transplant. This sequence was found in a human donor who received an intestinal transplant. The DNA of the CDR3 is TGCGCCAGCAGCCAGGCCCCGGGACTAAGTCACTACGAGCAGTACTTC. As protein: CASSQAPGLSHYEQYF.